The source of this T cell receptor (beta chain) is a study of T cells in women clearing cervical HPV infection. In the study overall: Case blood was drawn a median about 150 days after lesion detection.

Generated by immunoSEQ multiplex PCR, the TCRdb table keeps only in-frame clones and is missing some. Its listing shows roughly 22,000 clones. A note on this clone: Its specificity is unknown. With the read ending 3 residues before the CDR3 end, the germline J gene is used to fill in that end.

The CDR3 totals 13 residues. V was trimmed by 7 bases and J by 5 bases, leaving 17 bases between them. Germline assignment: CDR1 GTSNPN and CDR2 SVGIG (reference sequence). The study, taken as a whole, reports: CIN3+ cases had significantly higher TCR richness than controls; evenness did not differ.

The V and J genes are TRBV30 and TRBJ1-2; a possible D gene is TRBD1 (5 bases). The sequencing sample was made of blood buffy coat. The TCR originated in a woman between 18 and 70 years old with a cervical HPV16 infection that either progressed to CIN3+ or cleared (not recorded which). CDR3 DNA (partial): TGTGCCTACAACACAGGACATAATTATGGC. It encodes CAYNTGHNYG. The CDR3 in full is CAYNTGHNYGYTF.